This T cell receptor beta chain is drawn from a study of radiation and T cells in renal cell carcinoma. Time point indicated: baseline pretreatment blood. Treatment given: 15 Gy SBRT to primary tumor, nephrectomy 4 weeks later. TCRdb's copy holds only in-frame clones and misses some; the assay was immunoSEQ multiplex PCR. The sample gives roughly 100,000 clones, about 86% of which show up once; approximately 8.4% is in the top ten. CDR1 and CDR2 (germline): SGHRS, YFSETQ. The CDR3 length is 13 residues. V was cut by 4 bases and J by 6 bases, with 13 bases left in between. This specimen consisted of blood, obtained from a patient whose treatment included radiotherapy and nephrectomy. The receptor was isolated from a man aged 50 to 59 with renal cell carcinoma. The chain employs TRBV5-1 and TRBJ1-2; tentatively, D is TRBD1 (5 bases). CDR3: CASSLQGEHGYTF. CDR3 sequence (DNA): TGCGCCAGCAGCCTCCAGGGTGAGCATGGCTACACCTTC.